This T cell receptor (beta chain) was identified in a study of shared clonotypes between healthy human individuals. The length of the CDR3 is 15 residues. V lost 3 bases to trimming and J lost 4 bases; unmatched junction nucleotides: 6. Germline CDR1 and CDR2: LGHNA and YSLEER. This clone turned up a few times. Profiling relied on immunoSEQ multiplex PCR, and the TCRdb table lists in-frame clones only, not all of them. The table has 850,000 to 1,100,000 clones, 60% to 80% seen once; the top ten hold 0.89%. The sample taken for sequencing was memory CD4+ T cells from PBMCs. Sample subset: CD45RA-negative fraction. This receptor was obtained from a man younger than 30 in good health. Some clones in this sample may be carry-over from other donors' samples. V usage is TRBV4-3 and J usage is TRBJ2-3; 8 bases match TRBD2. This CDR3 reads CASSQGAGVPDTQYF. The CDR3 DNA follows: TGCGCCAGCAGCCAGGGAGCGGGAGTCCCAGATACGCAGTATTTT.